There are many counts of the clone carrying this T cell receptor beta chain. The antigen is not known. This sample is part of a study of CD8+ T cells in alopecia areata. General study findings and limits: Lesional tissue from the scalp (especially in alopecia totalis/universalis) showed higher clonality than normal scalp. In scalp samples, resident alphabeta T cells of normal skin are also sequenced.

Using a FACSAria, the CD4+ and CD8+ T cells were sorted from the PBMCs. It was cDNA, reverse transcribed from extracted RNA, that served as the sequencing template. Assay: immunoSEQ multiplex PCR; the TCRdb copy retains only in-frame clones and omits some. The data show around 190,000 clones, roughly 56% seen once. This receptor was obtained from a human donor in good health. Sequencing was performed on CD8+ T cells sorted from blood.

The CDR3 protein is CASSEWGNEQFF. The DNA for the CDR3 is TGTGCCAGCAGTGAATGGGGAAATGAGCAGTTCTTC. This chain joins TRBV2 and TRBJ2-1; D gene unclear. From germline, CDR1 is SNHLY and CDR2 FYNNEI. Trimming cost V 2 bases and J 7 bases, with 6 bases left between them. CDR3 length: 12 residues.